This T cell receptor (beta chain) emerged from a study of cytomegalovirus exposure and HLA in healthy donors. Study-level information: Among the approximately 400 genotyped donors, 65% to 85% were placed in the Caucasian-associated ancestry cluster.

The study, taken as a whole, reports: In vitro data verified a few CMV-associated chains as specific for CMV antigens. Rates of TCR association differed by HLA locus in a later analysis, with DRB1 highest and HLA-C lowest. Reportedly, cytomegalovirus status was diagnosed with high sensitivity and specificity.

The sample holds a few counts of this clone. What it binds is not known. Amplification used 60 Vbeta primers and 13 Jbeta primers. Sequencing used immunoSEQ multiplex PCR; TCRdb keeps in-frame clones, though not all of them. The sample carries about 260,000 clones, roughly two thirds recorded once. Trimming took off 3 bases at V and 3 bases at J, with 12 bases between the two ends. Germline V lookup: CDR1 SGHNT, CDR2 YYREEE (reference sequence). The CDR3 length is 14 residues. This sequence joins TRBV5-4 and TRBJ1-1; maybe TRBD1 (5 bases). This TCR derives from a female donor in good health and CMV-seronegative. Sequenced sample: PBMCs. CDR3 sequence (DNA): TGTGCCAGCAGCTCCACAGGTGTACACACTGAAGCTTTCTTT. Translating it yields CASSSTGVHTEAFF.